This is a list of T cell receptor beta chains from one sample in a study of regulatory T cells in long-lasting Graves disease. TCRdb fed the multiplex PCR reads into MiXCR, producing one record per CDR3 protein. The sample shows about 660,000 distinct CDR3 sequences, around 30% of them seen only once. Sequencing used peripheral blood mononuclear cells (PBMCs), obtained when the disease was refractory, from a patient treated with antithyroid drugs. The receptors come from a female donor with Graves disease. Both conserved end residues are part of each CDR3. The order of the fields is clone size, V gene, D gene, J gene, CDR3 length, CDR3 protein, CDR3 DNA. A D gene is named only where the DNA matches it firmly. Some rows have no size entry. The others give once, few or many, or a class for an expanded clone.

size: few
V: TRBV30
D: .
J: TRBJ2-2
length: 14
CDR3: CAWSVRPNTGELFF
DNA: TGTGCCTGGAGTGTTCGACCTAACACCGGGGAGCTGTTTTTT

size: many
V: TRBV28
D: TRBD1
J: TRBJ2-4
length: 14
CDR3: CASLTTGTGNIQYF
DNA: TGTGCCAGCTTAACGACCGGGACAGGGAACATTCAGTACTTC

size: few
V: TRBV19
D: .
J: TRBJ2-2
length: 16
CDR3: CASSASERPNTGELFF
DNA: TGTGCCAGTAGTGCATCCGAGCGCCCTAACACCGGGGAGCTGTTTTTT

size: many
V: TRBV11-1
D: .
J: TRBJ2-6
length: 12
CDR3: CASSLALNVLTF
DNA: TGTGCCAGCAGCTTAGCACTCAACGTCCTGACTTTC

size: many
V: TRBV28
D: .
J: TRBJ1-2
length: 15
CDR3: CASSPSGLTGYGYTF
DNA: TGTGCCAGCAGCCCATCGGGACTTACCGGCTATGGCTACACCTTC

size: few
V: TRBV20-1
D: .
J: TRBJ1-2
length: 15
CDR3: CSARQGQRTNYGYTF
DNA: TGCAGTGCTAGACAGGGGCAGCGAACTAACTATGGCTACACCTTC

size: few
V: TRBV6-1
D: .
J: TRBJ2-7
length: 14
CDR3: CASSKSFTWDEQYF
DNA: TGTGCCAGCAGTAAAAGCTTCACATGGGACGAGCAGTACTTC

size: .
V: TRBV5-1
D: .
J: TRBJ2-7
length: 14
CDR3: CASREAGIIYEQYF
DNA: TGCGCCAGCAGAGAGGCGGGTATAATCTACGAGCAGTACTTC

size: many
V: TRBV11-1
D: .
J: TRBJ1-6
length: 16
CDR3: CASRRGGNRANSPLHF
DNA: TGTGCCAGCAGACGTGGTGGTAACAGGGCAAATTCACCCCTCCACTTT

size: .
V: TRBV19
D: .
J: TRBJ1-6
length: 15
CDR3: CASSTGSGSGSPLHF
DNA: TGTGCCAGTAGTACTGGGTCAGGGAGTGGATCACCCCTCCACTTT

size: .
V: TRBV12-3/TRBV12-4
D: TRBD1
J: TRBJ1-2
length: 14
CDR3: CASSLTGDNYGYTF
DNA: TGTGCCAGCAGTTTAACAGGGGACAACTATGGCTACACCTTC

size: few
V: TRBV12-3/TRBV12-4
D: .
J: TRBJ1-3
length: 15
CDR3: CASRTQAYSGNTIYF
DNA: TGTGCCAGCAGGACACAGGCTTACTCTGGAAACACCATATATTTT

size: .
V: TRBV14
D: TRBD2
J: TRBJ2-1
length: 19
CDR3: CASSQEPAGGPSSYNEQFF
DNA: TGTGCCAGCAGCCAAGAGCCAGCGGGAGGGCCAAGCTCCTACAATGAGCAGTTCTTC

size: few
V: TRBV12-3/TRBV12-4
D: .
J: TRBJ2-7
length: 14
CDR3: CASSLGDLSYEQYF
DNA: TGTGCCAGCAGTTTAGGGGATCTCTCCTACGAGCAGTACTTC

size: few
V: TRBV20-1
D: TRBD2
J: TRBJ2-5
length: 13
CDR3: CSVREAGVETQYF
DNA: TGCAGTGTTAGAGAGGCGGGAGTTGAGACCCAGTACTTC

size: .
V: TRBV20-1
D: .
J: TRBJ2-1
length: 14
CDR3: CSARRGSSYNEQFF
DNA: TGCAGTGCCAGGAGGGGCAGCTCCTACAATGAGCAGTTCTTC

size: .
V: TRBV7-9
D: .
J: TRBJ2-6
length: 16
CDR3: CASSLDGVSGANVLTF
DNA: TGTGCCAGCAGCTTAGATGGAGTCTCTGGGGCCAACGTCCTGACTTTC

size: .
V: TRBV6-1
D: TRBD1
J: TRBJ1-1
length: 16
CDR3: CASRDRPRGGNTEAFF
DNA: TGTGCCAGCAGGGACAGGCCCCGAGGGGGGAACACTGAAGCTTTCTTT

size: .
V: TRBV6-1
D: TRBD2
J: TRBJ2-7
length: 16
CDR3: CASTQRRAGANDEQYF
DNA: TGTGCCAGCACCCAAAGAAGGGCGGGAGCCAACGACGAGCAGTACTTC

size: .
V: TRBV5-1
D: .
J: TRBJ2-5
length: 15
CDR3: CASSSASGFQETQYF
DNA: TGCGCCAGCAGCTCGGCCAGTGGGTTCCAAGAGACCCAGTACTTC

size: .
V: TRBV15
D: .
J: TRBJ1-5
length: 15
CDR3: CATSREGVPNQPQHF
DNA: TGTGCCACCAGCAGAGAGGGGGTCCCTAATCAGCCCCAGCATTTT

size: few
V: TRBV3-1
D: .
J: TRBJ1-1
length: 14
CDR3: CASSPGQALDEAFF
DNA: TGTGCCAGCAGCCCGGGACAAGCCCTAGATGAAGCTTTCTTT

size: .
V: TRBV20-1
D: TRBD2
J: TRBJ2-7
length: 17
CDR3: CSVGGWGGVSLSYEQYF
DNA: TGCAGTGTTGGAGGGTGGGGGGGAGTGTCATTGTCCTACGAGCAGTACTTC

size: many
V: TRBV7-8
D: TRBD1
J: TRBJ1-5
length: 15
CDR3: CASRPGTGGSQPQHF
DNA: TGTGCCAGCAGGCCCGGGACAGGGGGGAGCCAGCCCCAGCATTTT

size: many
V: TRBV27
D: TRBD1
J: TRBJ1-1
length: 14
CDR3: CASSPWTGGTEAFF
DNA: TGTGCCAGCAGTCCTTGGACAGGGGGCACTGAAGCTTTCTTT

size: few
V: TRBV10-1
D: TRBD1
J: TRBJ2-5
length: 14
CDR3: CASSGDSFQETQYF
DNA: TGCGCCAGCAGTGGGGACAGTTTCCAAGAGACCCAGTACTTC

size: .
V: TRBV5-1
D: .
J: TRBJ1-6
length: 15
CDR3: CASSPRDLHNSPLHF
DNA: TGCGCCAGCAGCCCTCGGGACCTTCATAATTCACCCCTCCACTTT

size: few
V: TRBV27
D: .
J: TRBJ2-2
length: 17
CDR3: CASSSRISGENTGELFF
DNA: TGTGCCAGCAGTTCAAGAATCTCGGGAGAAAACACCGGGGAGCTGTTTTTT

size: .
V: TRBV19
D: TRBD1
J: TRBJ1-5
length: 19
CDR3: CASSVRTGAWVAPLQPQHF
DNA: TGTGCCAGTAGTGTCAGGACAGGGGCCTGGGTAGCCCCCCTACAGCCCCAGCATTTT

size: .
V: TRBV12-3/TRBV12-4
D: .
J: TRBJ2-7
length: 15
CDR3: CASSLGPGPTYEQYF
DNA: TGCGCCAGCAGCTTGGGTCCGGGACCCACCTACGAGCAGTACTTC

size: .
V: TRBV6-5
D: TRBD2
J: TRBJ2-5
length: 17
CDR3: CASSSAFSLAGGETQYF
DNA: TGTGCCAGCAGTTCAGCCTTTAGTCTAGCGGGAGGAGAGACCCAGTACTTC

size: .
V: TRBV28
D: TRBD1
J: TRBJ1-5
length: 16
CDR3: CASSLPTGDSNQPQHF
DNA: TGTGCCAGCAGTTTACCGACAGGGGATAGCAATCAGCCCCAGCATTTT

size: .
V: TRBV19
D: TRBD1
J: TRBJ1-5
length: 14
CDR3: CASRPGQGLQPQHF
DNA: TGTGCCAGTAGACCGGGACAGGGGCTTCAGCCCCAGCATTTT

size: few
V: TRBV7-3
D: .
J: TRBJ2-7
length: 13
CDR3: CASSLTVRGEQYF
DNA: TGTGCCAGCAGCTTAACTGTGAGGGGCGAGCAGTACTTC

size: many
V: TRBV25-1
D: .
J: TRBJ1-2
length: 13
CDR3: CASSEGQLYGYTF
DNA: TGTGCCAGCAGTGAAGGACAGCTATATGGCTACACCTTC

size: .
V: TRBV3-1
D: TRBD1
J: TRBJ1-5
length: 15
CDR3: CASSQTTGGNQPQHF
DNA: TGTGCCAGCAGCCAAACAACAGGGGGCAATCAGCCCCAGCATTTT

size: few
V: TRBV5-1
D: .
J: TRBJ2-7
length: 13
CDR3: CASSPDGTYEQYF
DNA: TGCGCCAGCAGCCCAGACGGAACCTACGAGCAGTACTTC

size: .
V: TRBV4-1
D: TRBD1
J: TRBJ1-6
length: 15
CDR3: CASSQGDRSNSPLHF
DNA: TGCGCCAGCAGCCAAGGGGACAGGAGCAATTCACCCCTCCACTTT

size: few
V: TRBV12-3/TRBV12-4
D: .
J: TRBJ1-5
length: 14
CDR3: CASSFAPGSQPQHF
DNA: TGTGCCAGCAGTTTTGCGCCAGGCTCGCAGCCCCAGCATTTT

size: .
V: TRBV5-1
D: .
J: TRBJ1-1
length: 14
CDR3: CASSLVLGSTEAFF
DNA: TGCGCCAGCAGCTTGGTCCTTGGGTCCACTGAAGCTTTCTTT

size: few
V: TRBV7-2
D: .
J: TRBJ1-1
length: 15
CDR3: CASRDIRIFNTEAFF
DNA: TGTGCCAGCAGGGACATTAGGATTTTCAACACTGAAGCTTTCTTT

size: .
V: TRBV19
D: .
J: TRBJ1-1
length: 13
CDR3: CASMDGTTIGAFF
DNA: TGTGCCAGTATGGACGGAACCACGATCGGGGCTTTCTTT

size: many
V: TRBV15
D: TRBD1
J: TRBJ2-4
length: 17
CDR3: CATSRAGQGTAKNIQYF
DNA: TGTGCCACCAGCAGAGCTGGACAGGGAACAGCCAAAAACATTCAGTACTTC

size: few
V: TRBV2
D: TRBD2
J: TRBJ2-7
length: 15
CDR3: CASSMRLAGFYEQYF
DNA: TGTGCCAGCAGTATGCGACTAGCGGGTTTTTACGAGCAGTACTTC

size: few
V: TRBV19
D: TRBD2
J: TRBJ2-7
length: 12
CDR3: CASSLAGCEQYF
DNA: TGTGCCAGTAGTCTAGCGGGCTGCGAGCAGTACTTC

size: few
V: TRBV11-2
D: .
J: TRBJ2-1
length: 15
CDR3: CASSLGRATSLEQFF
DNA: TGTGCCAGCAGCTTAGGACGAGCGACTAGTCTTGAGCAGTTCTTC

size: many
V: TRBV28
D: TRBD1
J: TRBJ1-2
length: 14
CDR3: CASSLSGQGRGYTF
DNA: TGTGCCAGCAGTTTATCCGGACAGGGGCGCGGCTACACCTTC

size: few
V: TRBV12-3/TRBV12-4
D: .
J: TRBJ1-5
length: 16
CDR3: CASSPSGARGGQPQHF
DNA: TGTGCCAGCAGCCCTTCCGGCGCCAGGGGTGGCCAGCCCCAGCATTTT

size: .
V: TRBV6-4
D: .
J: TRBJ2-7
length: 13
CDR3: CASSYERGYEQYF
DNA: TGTGCCAGCAGTTACGAAAGGGGCTACGAGCAGTACTTC

size: few
V: TRBV5-5
D: TRBD2
J: TRBJ2-7
length: 13
CDR3: CASSPCGRYEQYF
DNA: TGTGCCAGCAGCCCATGCGGGAGGTACGAGCAGTACTTC

size: .
V: TRBV6-1
D: TRBD1
J: TRBJ1-1
length: 16
CDR3: CASSPRQGAGNTEAFF
DNA: TGTGCCAGCAGTCCTAGACAGGGTGCGGGAAACACTGAAGCTTTCTTT

size: .
V: TRBV19
D: .
J: TRBJ1-1
length: 15
CDR3: CASNPQEGMKTEAFF
DNA: TGTGCCAGTAACCCCCAGGAGGGAATGAAGACTGAAGCTTTCTTT

size: few
V: TRBV2
D: .
J: TRBJ2-7
length: 14
CDR3: CASSEFDRPYEQYF
DNA: TGTGCCAGCAGTGAATTCGACAGACCCTACGAGCAGTACTTC

size: .
V: TRBV6-5
D: TRBD1
J: TRBJ1-2
length: 15
CDR3: CASSYSGTGDYGYTF
DNA: TGTGCCAGCAGTTACTCCGGGACAGGAGACTATGGCTACACCTTC

size: few
V: TRBV25-1
D: TRBD2
J: TRBJ2-7
length: 16
CDR3: CASSEQYSGRTHEQYF
DNA: TGTGCCAGCAGTGAACAGTATAGCGGGAGAACGCACGAGCAGTACTTC

size: many
V: TRBV6-1
D: .
J: TRBJ1-5
length: 12
CDR3: CASSDSGTGTHF
DNA: TGTGCCAGCAGTGATTCCGGGACCGGGACGCATTTT

size: .
V: TRBV19
D: .
J: TRBJ2-2
length: 16
CDR3: CASSTLLRTNTGELFF
DNA: TGTGCCAGTAGTACACTGTTGCGGACGAACACCGGGGAGCTGTTTTTT

size: .
V: TRBV11-1
D: TRBD2
J: TRBJ2-1
length: 16
CDR3: CASSSDGGRIYNEQFF
DNA: TGTGCCAGCAGCTCCGACGGCGGGAGGATATACAATGAGCAGTTCTTC

size: few
V: TRBV29-1
D: .
J: TRBJ1-1
length: 13
CDR3: CSGNGQPNTEAFF
DNA: TGCAGCGGAAACGGACAGCCGAACACTGAAGCTTTCTTT